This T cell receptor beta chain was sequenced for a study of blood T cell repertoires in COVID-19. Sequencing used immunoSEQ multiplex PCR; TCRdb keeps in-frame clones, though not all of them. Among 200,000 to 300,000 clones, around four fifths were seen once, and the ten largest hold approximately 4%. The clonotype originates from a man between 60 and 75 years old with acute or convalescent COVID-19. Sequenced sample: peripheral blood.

CDR3 sequence reads: CASNDPIRNQPQHF. The CDR3 bases are TGTGCCAGTAATGATCCAATCAGGAATCAGCCCCAGCATTTT. The chain has TRBV19 and TRBJ1-5, with D uncertain. This CDR3 comprises 14 residues. The V end lost 7 bases, the J end lost 4 bases, and 14 bases lay between the germline ends. Germline loops: CDR1 LNHDA, CDR2 SQIVND (reference sequence).